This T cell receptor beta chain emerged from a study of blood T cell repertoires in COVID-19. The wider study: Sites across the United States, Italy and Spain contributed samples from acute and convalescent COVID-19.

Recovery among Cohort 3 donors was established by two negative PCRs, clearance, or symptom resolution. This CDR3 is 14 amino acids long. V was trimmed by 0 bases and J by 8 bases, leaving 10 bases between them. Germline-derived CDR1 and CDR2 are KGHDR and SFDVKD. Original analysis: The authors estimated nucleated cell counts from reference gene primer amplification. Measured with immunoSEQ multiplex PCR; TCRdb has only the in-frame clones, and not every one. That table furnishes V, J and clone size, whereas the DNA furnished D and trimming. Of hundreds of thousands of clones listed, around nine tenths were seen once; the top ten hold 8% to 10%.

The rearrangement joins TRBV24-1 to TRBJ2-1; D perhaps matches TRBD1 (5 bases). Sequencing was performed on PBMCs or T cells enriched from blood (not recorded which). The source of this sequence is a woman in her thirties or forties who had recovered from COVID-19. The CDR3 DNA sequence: TGTGCCACCAGTGATTTGGGGGCATTCGATGAGCAGTTCTTC. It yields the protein CATSDLGAFDEQFF.